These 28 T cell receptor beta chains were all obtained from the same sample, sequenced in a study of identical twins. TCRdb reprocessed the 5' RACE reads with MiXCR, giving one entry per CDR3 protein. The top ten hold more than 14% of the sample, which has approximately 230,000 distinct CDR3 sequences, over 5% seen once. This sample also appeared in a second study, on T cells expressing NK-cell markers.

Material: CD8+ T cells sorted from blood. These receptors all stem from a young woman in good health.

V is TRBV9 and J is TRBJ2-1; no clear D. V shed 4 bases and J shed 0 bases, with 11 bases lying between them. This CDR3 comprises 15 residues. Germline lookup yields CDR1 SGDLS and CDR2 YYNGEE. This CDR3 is CASSSYPGSYNEQFF. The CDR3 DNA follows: TGTGCCAGCAGCTCGTACCCGGGCTCCTACAATGAGCAGTTCTTC.

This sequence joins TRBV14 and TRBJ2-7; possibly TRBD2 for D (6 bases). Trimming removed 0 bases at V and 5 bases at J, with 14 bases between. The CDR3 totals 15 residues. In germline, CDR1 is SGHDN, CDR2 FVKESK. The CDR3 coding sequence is TGTGCCAGCAGCCAAGATTCGGGGGTGGCCCACGAGCAGTACTTC. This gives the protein CASSQDSGVAHEQYF.

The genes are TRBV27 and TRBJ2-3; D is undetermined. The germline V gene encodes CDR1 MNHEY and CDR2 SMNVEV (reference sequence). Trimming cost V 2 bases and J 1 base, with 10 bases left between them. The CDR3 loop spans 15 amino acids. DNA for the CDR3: TGTGCCAGCAGTTTAGAGTTTTTTGGCACAGATACGCAGTATTTT. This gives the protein CASSLEFFGTDTQYF.

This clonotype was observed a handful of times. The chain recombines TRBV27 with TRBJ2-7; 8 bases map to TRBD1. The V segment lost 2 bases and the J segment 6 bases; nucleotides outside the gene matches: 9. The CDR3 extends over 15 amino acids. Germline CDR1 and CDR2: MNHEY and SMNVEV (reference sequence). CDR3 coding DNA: TGTGCCAGCAGTTTACTAACAGGGGGTACGGGCGAGCAGTACTTC. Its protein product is CASSLLTGGTGEQYF.

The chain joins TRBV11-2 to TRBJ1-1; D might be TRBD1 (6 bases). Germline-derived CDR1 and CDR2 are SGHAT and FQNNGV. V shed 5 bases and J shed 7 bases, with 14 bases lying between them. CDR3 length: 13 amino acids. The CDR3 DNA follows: TGTGCCAGCAGCCCCCAAAGGGGGAGTGAAGCTTTCTTT. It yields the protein CASSPQRGSEAFF.

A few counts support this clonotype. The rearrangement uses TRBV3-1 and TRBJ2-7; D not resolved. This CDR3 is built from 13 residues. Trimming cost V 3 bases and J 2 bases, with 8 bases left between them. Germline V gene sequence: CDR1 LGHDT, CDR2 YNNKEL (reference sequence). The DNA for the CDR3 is TGTGCCAGCAGCCATGAGGCTACCTACGAGCAGTACTTC. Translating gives CASSHEATYEQYF.

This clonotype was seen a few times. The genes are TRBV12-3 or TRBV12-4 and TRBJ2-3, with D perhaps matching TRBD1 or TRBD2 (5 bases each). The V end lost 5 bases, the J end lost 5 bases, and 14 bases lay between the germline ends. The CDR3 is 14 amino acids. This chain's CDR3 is CASSPGDVVDTQYF. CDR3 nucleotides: TGTGCCAGCAGTCCCGGGGACGTTGTAGATACGCAGTATTTT.

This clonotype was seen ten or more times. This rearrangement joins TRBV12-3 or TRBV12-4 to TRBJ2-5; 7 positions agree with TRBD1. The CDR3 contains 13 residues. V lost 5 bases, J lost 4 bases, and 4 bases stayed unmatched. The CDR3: CASSRQGRETQYF. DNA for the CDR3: TGTGCCAGCAGTCGACAGGGCCGAGAGACCCAGTACTTC.

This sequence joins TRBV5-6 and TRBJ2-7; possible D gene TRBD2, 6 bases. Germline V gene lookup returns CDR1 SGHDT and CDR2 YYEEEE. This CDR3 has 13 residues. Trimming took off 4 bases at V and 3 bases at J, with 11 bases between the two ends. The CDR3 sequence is CASSAGLIYEQYF. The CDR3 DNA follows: TGTGCCAGCAGCGCGGGACTCATCTACGAGCAGTACTTC.

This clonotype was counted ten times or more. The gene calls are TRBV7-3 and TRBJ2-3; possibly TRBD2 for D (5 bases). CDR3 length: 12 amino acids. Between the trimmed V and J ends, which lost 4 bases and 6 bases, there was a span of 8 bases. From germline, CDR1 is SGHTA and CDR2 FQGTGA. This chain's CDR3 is CASSSLADTQYF. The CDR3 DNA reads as TGTGCCAGCAGCTCGTTAGCGGATACGCAGTATTTT.

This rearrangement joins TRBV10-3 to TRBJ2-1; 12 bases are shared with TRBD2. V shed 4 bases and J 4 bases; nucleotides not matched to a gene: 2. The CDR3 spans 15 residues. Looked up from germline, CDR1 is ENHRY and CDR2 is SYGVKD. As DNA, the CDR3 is TGTGCCATCAGTGGGACTAGCGGGATTTACAATGAGCAGTTCTTC. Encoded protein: CAISGTSGIYNEQFF.

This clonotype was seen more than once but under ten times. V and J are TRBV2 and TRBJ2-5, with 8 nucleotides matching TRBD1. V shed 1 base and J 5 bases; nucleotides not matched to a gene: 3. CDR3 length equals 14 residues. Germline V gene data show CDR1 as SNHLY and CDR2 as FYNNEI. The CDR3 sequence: CASSEGTGMETQYF. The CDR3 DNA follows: TGTGCCAGCAGTGAAGGGACAGGGATGGAGACCCAGTACTTC. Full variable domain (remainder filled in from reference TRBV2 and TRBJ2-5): EPEVTQTPSHQVTQMGQEVILRCVPISNHLYFYWYRQILGQKVEFLVSFYNNEISEKSEIFDDQFSVERPDGSNFTLKIRSTKLEDSAMYFCASSEGTGMETQYFGPGTRLLVL.

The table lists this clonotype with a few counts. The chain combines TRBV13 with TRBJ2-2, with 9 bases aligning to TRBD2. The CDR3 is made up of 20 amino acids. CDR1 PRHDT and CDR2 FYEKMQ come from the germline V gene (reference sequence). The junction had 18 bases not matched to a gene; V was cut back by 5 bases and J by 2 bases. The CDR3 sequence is CASSGRLAEITLTNTGELFF. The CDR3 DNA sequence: TGTGCCAGCAGCGGCCGACTAGCGGAGATCACCCTAACTAACACCGGGGAGCTGTTTTTT. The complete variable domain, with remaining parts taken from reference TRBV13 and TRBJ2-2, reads AAGVIQSPRHLIKEKRETATLKCYPIPRHDTVYWYQQGPGQDPQFLISFYEKMQSDKGSIPDRFSAQQFSDYHSELNMSSLELGDSALYFCASSGRLAEITLTNTGELFFGEGSRLTVL.

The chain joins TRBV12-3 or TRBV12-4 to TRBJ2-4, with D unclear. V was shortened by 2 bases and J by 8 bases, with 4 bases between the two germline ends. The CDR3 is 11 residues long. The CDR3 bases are TGTGCCAGCAGTTTAAGTGACATTCAGTACTTC. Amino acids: CASSLSDIQYF.

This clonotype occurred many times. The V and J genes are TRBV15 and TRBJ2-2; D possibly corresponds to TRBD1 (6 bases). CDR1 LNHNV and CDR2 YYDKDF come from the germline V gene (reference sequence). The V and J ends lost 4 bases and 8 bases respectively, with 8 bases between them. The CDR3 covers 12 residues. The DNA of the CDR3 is TGTGCCACCAGCAACGACAGGGGGGAGCTGTTTTTT. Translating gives CATSNDRGELFF.

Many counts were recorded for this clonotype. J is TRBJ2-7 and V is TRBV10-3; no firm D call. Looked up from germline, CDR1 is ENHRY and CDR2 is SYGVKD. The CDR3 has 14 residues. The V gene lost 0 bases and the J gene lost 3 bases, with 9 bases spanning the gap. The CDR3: CAISESPGNYEQYF. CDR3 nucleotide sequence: TGTGCCATCAGTGAGTCTCCCGGTAACTACGAGCAGTACTTC.

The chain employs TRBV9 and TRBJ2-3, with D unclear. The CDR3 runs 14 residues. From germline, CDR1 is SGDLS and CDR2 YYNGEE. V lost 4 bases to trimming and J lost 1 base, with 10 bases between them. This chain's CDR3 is CASSPPLGTDTQYF. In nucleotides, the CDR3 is TGTGCCAGCAGCCCGCCACTGGGCACAGATACGCAGTATTTT.

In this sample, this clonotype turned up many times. CDR3 sequence: CSVEDDLTDTQYF. The CDR3, as DNA: TGCAGCGTTGAAGATGACCTCACAGATACGCAGTATTTT. This chain connects TRBV29-1 to TRBJ2-3; D is ambiguous. This CDR3 is built from 13 residues. With 0 bases removed from V and 2 bases from J, the gap between germline ends came to 6 bases. Per the germline V gene, CDR1 is SQVTM and CDR2 is ANQGSEA.

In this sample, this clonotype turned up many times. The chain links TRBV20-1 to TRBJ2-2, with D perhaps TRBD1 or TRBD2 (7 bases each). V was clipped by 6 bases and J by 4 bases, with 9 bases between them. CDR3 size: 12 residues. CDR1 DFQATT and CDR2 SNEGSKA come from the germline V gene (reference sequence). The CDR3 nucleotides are TGCAGTGCCAGGGGGGGCACCGGGGAGCTGTTTTTT. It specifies CSARGGTGELFF.

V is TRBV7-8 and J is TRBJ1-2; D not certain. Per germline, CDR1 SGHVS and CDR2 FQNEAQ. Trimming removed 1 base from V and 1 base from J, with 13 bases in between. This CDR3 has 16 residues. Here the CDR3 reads CASSLEESSINYGYTF. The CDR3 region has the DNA TGTGCCAGCAGCTTAGAAGAGTCCAGTATTAACTATGGCTACACCTTC.

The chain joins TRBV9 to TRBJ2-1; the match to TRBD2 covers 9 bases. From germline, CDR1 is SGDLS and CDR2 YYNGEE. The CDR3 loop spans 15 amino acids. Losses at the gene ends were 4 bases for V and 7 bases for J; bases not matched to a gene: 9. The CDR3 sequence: CASSPSGALGNEQFF. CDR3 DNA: TGTGCCAGCAGCCCTAGCGGGGCCCTGGGAAATGAGCAGTTCTTC.

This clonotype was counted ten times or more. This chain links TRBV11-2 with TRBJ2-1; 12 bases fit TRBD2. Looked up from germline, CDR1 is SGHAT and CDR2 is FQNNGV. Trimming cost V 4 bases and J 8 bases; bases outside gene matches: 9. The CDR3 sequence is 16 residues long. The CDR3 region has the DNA TGTGCCAGCAGCTCCCGGCCTAGCGGGAGGGTACATGAGCAGTTCTTC. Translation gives CASSSRPSGRVHEQFF.

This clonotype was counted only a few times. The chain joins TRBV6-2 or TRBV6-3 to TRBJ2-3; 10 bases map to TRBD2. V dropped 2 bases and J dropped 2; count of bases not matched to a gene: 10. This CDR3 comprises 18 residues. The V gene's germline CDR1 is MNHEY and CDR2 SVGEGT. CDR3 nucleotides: TGTGCCAGCAGTTACCCGGGACTAGCGAAAGCTTTCACAGATACGCAGTATTTT. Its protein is CASSYPGLAKAFTDTQYF.

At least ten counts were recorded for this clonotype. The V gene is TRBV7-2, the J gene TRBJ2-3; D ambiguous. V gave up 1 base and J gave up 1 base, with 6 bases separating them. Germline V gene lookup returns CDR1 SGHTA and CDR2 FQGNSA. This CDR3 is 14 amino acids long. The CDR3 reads CASSLGWGTDTQYF. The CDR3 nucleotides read TGTGCCAGCAGCTTAGGGTGGGGCACAGATACGCAGTATTTT.

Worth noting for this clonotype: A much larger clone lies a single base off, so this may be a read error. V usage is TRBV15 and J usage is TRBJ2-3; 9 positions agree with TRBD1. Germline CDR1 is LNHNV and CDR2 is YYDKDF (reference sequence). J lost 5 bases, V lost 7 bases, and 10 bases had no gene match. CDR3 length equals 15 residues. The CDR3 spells CATKNRDRVLDTQYF. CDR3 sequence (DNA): TGTGCCACCAAAAATCGGGACAGGGTTTTAGATACGCAGTATTTT. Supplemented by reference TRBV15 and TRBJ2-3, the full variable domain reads DAMVIQNPRYQVTQFGKPVTLSCSQTLNHNVMYWYQQKSSQAPKLLFHYYDKDFNNEADTPDNFQSRRPNTSFCFLDIRSPGLGDTAMYLCATKNRDRVLDTQYFGPGTRLTVL.

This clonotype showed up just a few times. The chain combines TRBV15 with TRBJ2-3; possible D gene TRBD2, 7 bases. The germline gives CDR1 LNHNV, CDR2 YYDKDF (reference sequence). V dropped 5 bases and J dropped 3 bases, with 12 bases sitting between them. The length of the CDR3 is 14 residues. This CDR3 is CATSPRGATDTQYF. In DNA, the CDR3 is TGTGCCACCAGCCCCCGGGGGGCGACAGATACGCAGTATTTT.

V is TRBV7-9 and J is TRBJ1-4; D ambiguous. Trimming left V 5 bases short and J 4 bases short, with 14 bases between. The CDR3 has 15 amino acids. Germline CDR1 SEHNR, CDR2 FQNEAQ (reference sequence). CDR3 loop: CASSDGRSFNEKLFF. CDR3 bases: TGTGCCAGCAGCGATGGGCGGAGCTTTAATGAAAAACTGTTTTTT.

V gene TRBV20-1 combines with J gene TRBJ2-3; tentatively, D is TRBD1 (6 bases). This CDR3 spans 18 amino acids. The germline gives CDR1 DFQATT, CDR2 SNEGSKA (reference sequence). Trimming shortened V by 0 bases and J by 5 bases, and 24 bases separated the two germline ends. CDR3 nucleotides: TGCAGTGCTAGAGATCTGGGCGAGACAGGAATTGGTGAAGATACGCAGTATTTT. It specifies CSARDLGETGIGEDTQYF.